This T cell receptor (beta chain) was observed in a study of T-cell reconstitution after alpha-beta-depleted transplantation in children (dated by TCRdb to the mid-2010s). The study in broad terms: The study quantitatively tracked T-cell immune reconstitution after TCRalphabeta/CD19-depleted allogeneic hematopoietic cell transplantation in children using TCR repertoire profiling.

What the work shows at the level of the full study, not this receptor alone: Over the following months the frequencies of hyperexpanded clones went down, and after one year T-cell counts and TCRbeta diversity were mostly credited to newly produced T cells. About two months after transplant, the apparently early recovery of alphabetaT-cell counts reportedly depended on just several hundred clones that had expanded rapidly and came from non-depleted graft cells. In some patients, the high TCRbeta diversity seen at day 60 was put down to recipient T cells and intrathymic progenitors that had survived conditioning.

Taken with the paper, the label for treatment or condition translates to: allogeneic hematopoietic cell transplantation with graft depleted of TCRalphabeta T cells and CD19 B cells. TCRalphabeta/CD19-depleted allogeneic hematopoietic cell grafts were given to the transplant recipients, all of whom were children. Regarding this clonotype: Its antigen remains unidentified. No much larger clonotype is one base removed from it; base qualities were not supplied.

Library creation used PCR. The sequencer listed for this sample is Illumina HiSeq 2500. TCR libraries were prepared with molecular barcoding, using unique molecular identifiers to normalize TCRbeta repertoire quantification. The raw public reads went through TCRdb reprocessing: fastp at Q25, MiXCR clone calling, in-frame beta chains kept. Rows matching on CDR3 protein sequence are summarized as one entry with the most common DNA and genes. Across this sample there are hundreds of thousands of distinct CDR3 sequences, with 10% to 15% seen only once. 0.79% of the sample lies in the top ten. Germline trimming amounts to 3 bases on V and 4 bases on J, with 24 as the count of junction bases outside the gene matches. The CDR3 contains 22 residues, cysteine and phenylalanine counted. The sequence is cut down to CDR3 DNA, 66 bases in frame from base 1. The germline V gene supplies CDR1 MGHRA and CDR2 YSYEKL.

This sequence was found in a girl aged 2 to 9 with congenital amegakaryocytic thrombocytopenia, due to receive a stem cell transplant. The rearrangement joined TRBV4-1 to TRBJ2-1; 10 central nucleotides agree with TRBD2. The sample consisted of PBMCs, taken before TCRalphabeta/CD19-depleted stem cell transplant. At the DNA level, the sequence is TGCGCCAGCAGCCACCTAATATCCGGGACTAGCGACATAAGACGGAAGTACAATGAGCAGTTCTTC. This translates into CASSHLISGTSDIRRKYNEQFF.